This section outlines one TCR beta chain sequence together with its context. The antigen remains unidentified. CDR3 length: 15 amino acids. V lost 6 bases to trimming and J lost 8 bases; unmatched junction nucleotides: 7. TCR alpha and TCR beta cDNA libraries with sample barcodes and UMIs came from 5'RACE using constant-segment primers. TCRdb passed the 5' RACE reads through MiXCR, listing each CDR3 protein once. Among roughly 480,000 distinct CDR3 sequences listed, 25% were seen once. The entry originates in a study of T-cell memory formation after mild COVID-19. The study's findings and limits: Clonal second-wave expansions that peaked on day 37 had unconfirmed SARS-CoV-2 specificity. Day 15 to 85 contracting clones showed balanced CD4/CD8; later expanders leaned CD4+. Memory cells collected pre-infection included some clones that later responded, suggesting cross-reactive memory joined.

The receptor's source is an adult woman who had mild COVID-19 (a few samples of this study predate the infection). Cell type and time point are not known. The gene calls are TRBV12-3 or TRBV12-4 and TRBJ1-4, with TRBD1 identical over 12 bases. The sequenced sample was PBMCs or a T cell subset sorted from them (not recorded which). The CDR3 protein is CASRATGTGGEKLFF. CDR3 in DNA: TGTGCCAGCAGGGCAACCGGGACAGGGGGCGAAAAACTGTTTTTT.